This TCR beta chain emerged from a study of PD-1 blockade in classical Hodgkin lymphoma. General observations from the study: It was reported that newly diagnosed patients had less baseline TCR diversity than healthy donors. CD4+ TCR diversity climbed significantly by C4D1, unlike CD8+ TCR diversity.

Concerning this clone: Its antigen is not known. Other nucleotide sequences from this sample produce the same CDR3.

Assay: immunoSEQ multiplex PCR; the TCRdb copy retains only in-frame clones and omits some. Of more than 55,000 clones listed, more than 75% are singletons. Relapse after autologous stem cell transplantation occurred in every patient, and brentuximab vedotin exposure varied. Relapsed/refractory classical Hodgkin lymphoma patients had complete, partial or progressive responses. Per germline, CDR1 SGHRS and CDR2 YFSETQ. This CDR3 is 14 amino acids long. V was clipped by 0 bases and J by 4 bases; unmatched bases: 2. The specimen comprised peripheral blood mononuclear cells (PBMCs), sampled before the second cycle of nivolumab. The chain employs TRBV5-1 and TRBJ2-5, with 8 bases aligning to TRBD1. This receptor was identified in a human donor with classical Hodgkin lymphoma. The CDR3 region has the DNA TGCGCCAGCAGCTTGGCCGGACAGGGAGAGACCCAGTACTTC. This encodes CASSLAGQGETQYF.